This T cell receptor (beta chain) was documented in a study of T cell responses to AZD1222 COVID-19 vaccine. The wider study: Second-dose groups at about 4 or about 12 weeks were pooled.

As to this clone: Its antigen is as yet unknown.

Profiling relied on immunoSEQ multiplex PCR, and the TCRdb table lists in-frame clones only, not all of them. There are under 150,000 clones in the sample; around nine tenths occur only once, and about 4.8% lies in the top ten. Findings and limits, study-wide: Only 5 or 6 people who got AZD1222 tested seropositive at baseline. Possibly, clonal diversity was underestimated; donors were largely white British and included more females. Breadth and depth of Spike-specific TCRs rose after two AZD1222 doses.

Sample: peripheral blood, taken on day 0 of AZD1222 vaccination. This TCR derives from an adult in good health.

The CDR3 coding sequence is TGTGCCAGCAGCTTAGGGACTTCCGTCTACGAGCAGTACTTC. Amino acids: CASSLGTSVYEQYF. The chain couples TRBV7-2 to TRBJ2-7; a possible D gene is TRBD2 (5 bases). Trimming pared 1 base from V and 3 bases from J, leaving 10 bases between. The CDR3 contains 14 residues. Germline V gene data show CDR1 as SGHTA and CDR2 as FQGNSA.